A selection of T cell receptor beta chains follows, all from one sample in a study of Ad26.COV2.S vaccination and SARS-CoV-2 variants. Sequenced by immunoSEQ multiplex PCR; TCRdb stores in-frame clones only, minus some. Of around 320,000 clones listed, 87% are singletons. The sample in question was peripheral blood, obtained in a trial of Ad26.COV2.S vaccine versus placebo. Every receptor here comes from a person between 18 and 65 years old who received the Ad26.COV2.S COVID-19 vaccine or a placebo. CDR3s include the opening cysteine and the closing phenylalanine or tryptophan. A D gene is named only where the DNA matches it firmly. The size entry is marked missing in some rows and otherwise reads once, few, many or a size class.

V: TRBV7-9
size: NA
D: TRBD1
J: TRBJ2-1
length: 15
CDR3: CASPGGQGAYNEQFF
DNA: TGTGCCTCGCCCGGGGGACAGGGGGCTTACAATGAGCAGTTCTTC

V: TRBV29-1
size: NA
D: NA
J: TRBJ2-3
length: 14
CDR3: CSVLEAGPVDTQYF
DNA: TGCAGCGTCTTAGAGGCAGGGCCGGTAGATACGCAGTATTTT

V: TRBV5-4
size: NA
D: TRBD1
J: TRBJ2-1
length: 15
CDR3: CASSVRDRGYNEQFF
DNA: TGTGCCAGCAGCGTCCGGGACAGGGGCTACAATGAGCAGTTCTTC

V: TRBV9
size: once
D: NA
J: TRBJ1-1
length: 14
CDR3: CASSPYGEDTEAFF
DNA: TGTGCCAGCAGCCCCTACGGGGAGGACACTGAAGCTTTCTTT

V: TRBV10-3
size: NA
D: TRBD1
J: TRBJ2-5
length: 15
CDR3: CAISPGGTGKETQYF
DNA: TGTGCCATCAGCCCCGGCGGGACAGGAAAAGAGACCCAGTACTTC

V: TRBV20-1
size: NA
D: NA
J: TRBJ1-1
length: 11
CDR3: CSARGGTEAFF
DNA: TGCAGTGCTAGAGGGGGCACTGAAGCTTTCTTT

V: TRBV30
size: NA
D: NA
J: TRBJ1-1
length: 11
CDR3: CAWKQGTEAFF
DNA: TGTGCCTGGAAGCAGGGCACTGAAGCTTTCTTT

V: TRBV11-2
size: NA
D: TRBD1
J: TRBJ2-1
length: 16
CDR3: CASSPQLDRVWDEQFF
DNA: TGTGCCAGCAGCCCGCAATTGGACAGGGTTTGGGATGAGCAGTTCTTC

V: TRBV3-1/TRBV3-2
size: NA
D: TRBD1
J: TRBJ1-1
length: 13
CDR3: CASSDRENTEAFF
DNA: TGTGCCAGCAGCGACAGGGAGAACACTGAAGCTTTCTTT

V: TRBV5-4
size: NA
D: TRBD1
J: TRBJ1-2
length: 18
CDR3: CASSLAQLRPGGLRGYTF
DNA: TGTGCCAGCAGCTTGGCCCAATTACGGCCAGGGGGCTTAAGGGGCTACACCTTC

V: TRBV5-4
size: NA
D: NA
J: TRBJ2-5
length: 17
CDR3: CASSPSPGQTYQETQYF
DNA: TGTGCCAGCAGCCCAAGTCCGGGACAAACGTACCAAGAGACCCAGTACTTC

V: TRBV7-9
size: once
D: NA
J: TRBJ1-1
length: 14
CDR3: CTYSSLFRPTEAFF
DNA: TGTACTTACTCCAGCCTGTTCCGCCCCACTGAAGCTTTCTTT

V: TRBV7-2
size: NA
D: NA
J: TRBJ2-1
length: 13
CDR3: CASSYSSLHEQFF
DNA: TGTGCCAGCAGCTACTCTTCTTTACATGAGCAGTTCTTC

V: TRBV4-3
size: NA
D: NA
J: TRBJ1-5
length: 15
CDR3: CASSQDSLRNQPQHF
DNA: TGCGCCAGCAGCCAAGATTCCCTCCGTAATCAGCCCCAGCATTTT

V: TRBV9
size: once
D: NA
J: TRBJ1-4
length: 16
CDR3: CASSVGQIATNEKLFF
DNA: TGTGCCAGCAGCGTAGGCCAGATTGCAACTAATGAAAAACTGTTTTTT

V: TRBV6-5
size: NA
D: TRBD1
J: TRBJ1-5
length: 15
CDR3: CASSLSLTGGVPQHF
DNA: TGTGCCAGCAGTCTTTCCCTGACAGGGGGAGTGCCCCAGCATTTT

V: TRBV10-3
size: NA
D: NA
J: TRBJ1-6
length: 15
CDR3: CAISEGGSYNSPLHF
DNA: TGTGCCATCAGTGAGGGGGGCTCCTATAATTCACCCCTCCACTTT

V: TRBV7-8
size: NA
D: NA
J: TRBJ1-1
length: 13
CDR3: CASSLKGGVGAFF
DNA: TGTGCCAGCAGCTTAAAAGGGGGAGTTGGAGCTTTCTTT

V: TRBV29-1
size: NA
D: NA
J: TRBJ1-1
length: 11
CDR3: CSAYMNTEAFF
DNA: TGCAGCGCCTATATGAACACTGAAGCTTTCTTT

V: TRBV7-9
size: once
D: TRBD1
J: TRBJ1-1
length: 13
CDR3: CASSMTGFTEAFF
DNA: TGTGCCAGCAGCATGACAGGGTTCACTGAAGCTTTCTTT

V: TRBV7-9
size: few
D: TRBD1
J: TRBJ2-7
length: 13
CDR3: CASNGQGVYEQYF
DNA: TGTGCCAGCAATGGACAGGGAGTGTACGAGCAGTACTTC

V: TRBV18
size: NA
D: TRBD2
J: TRBJ2-1
length: 15
CDR3: CASSPSGGAYNEQFF
DNA: TGTGCCAGCTCACCTAGCGGGGGGGCCTACAATGAGCAGTTCTTC

V: TRBV6-2/TRBV6-3
size: few
D: NA
J: TRBJ1-1
length: 13
CDR3: CASSLTVNTEAFF
DNA: TGTGCCAGCAGTTTGACCGTGAACACTGAAGCTTTCTTT

V: TRBV9
size: NA
D: NA
J: TRBJ1-3
length: 15
CDR3: CASSVLGRAGNTIYF
DNA: TGTGCCAGCAGCGTACTGGGGAGGGCTGGAAACACCATATATTTT

V: TRBV29-1
size: NA
D: NA
J: TRBJ1-4
length: 14
CDR3: CSVGVIGSGEKLFF
DNA: TGCAGCGTCGGGGTGATCGGATCAGGTGAAAAACTGTTTTTT

V: TRBV14
size: NA
D: NA
J: TRBJ2-7
length: 14
CDR3: CASSQVIQGNEQYF
DNA: TGTGCCAGCAGCCAAGTCATACAGGGAAACGAGCAGTACTTC

V: TRBV7-2
size: NA
D: NA
J: TRBJ2-7
length: 11
CDR3: CASSLRYEQYF
DNA: TGTGCCAGCAGCCTTAGATACGAGCAGTACTTC

V: TRBV5-4
size: NA
D: NA
J: TRBJ2-1
length: 14
CDR3: CASSSPTSSNEQFF
DNA: TGTGCCAGCAGCTCTCCGACTAGTTCTAATGAGCAGTTCTTC

V: TRBV6-1
size: NA
D: TRBD1
J: TRBJ1-5
length: 15
CDR3: CASSEAGTGNQPQHF
DNA: TGTGCCAGCAGTGAAGCAGGGACAGGTAATCAGCCCCAGCATTTT

V: TRBV7-3
size: NA
D: NA
J: TRBJ2-5
length: 13
CDR3: CASSSDGSETQYF
DNA: TGTGCCAGCAGCTCGGACGGATCTGAGACCCAGTACTTC

V: TRBV28
size: NA
D: NA
J: TRBJ2-4
length: 15
CDR3: CASKDMDTSKNIQYF
DNA: TGTGCCAGCAAGGACATGGACACATCCAAAAACATTCAGTACTTC

V: TRBV6-5
size: NA
D: TRBD1
J: TRBJ2-6
length: 15
CDR3: CASSRQGTGANVLTF
DNA: TGTGCCAGCAGTCGACAGGGTACTGGGGCCAACGTCCTGACTTTC

V: TRBV29-1
size: NA
D: TRBD1
J: TRBJ1-2
length: 13
CDR3: CSVEPGGEGGYTF
DNA: TGCAGCGTTGAACCAGGGGGAGAGGGTGGCTACACCTTC

V: TRBV29-1
size: NA
D: NA
J: TRBJ1-1
length: 12
CDR3: CSVEGGQTEAFF
DNA: TGCAGCGTTGAAGGTGGACAGACTGAAGCTTTCTTT

V: TRBV7-2
size: NA
D: TRBD1
J: TRBJ1-5
length: 15
CDR3: CASSIGTGGNQPQHF
DNA: TGTGCCAGCAGCATTGGGACAGGGGGCAATCAGCCCCAGCATTTT

V: TRBV27
size: NA
D: TRBD1
J: TRBJ1-1
length: 14
CDR3: CASTPTGAHHEAFF
DNA: TGTGCCAGCACTCCGACAGGGGCACACCATGAAGCTTTCTTT

V: TRBV27
size: NA
D: NA
J: TRBJ2-5
length: 13
CDR3: CASSFASQETQYF
DNA: TGTGCCAGCAGTTTTGCCTCCCAAGAGACCCAGTACTTC

V: TRBV2
size: NA
D: TRBD1
J: TRBJ1-1
length: 12
CDR3: CASGQVNTEAFF
DNA: TGTGCCAGTGGACAGGTGAACACTGAAGCTTTCTTT

V: TRBV30
size: NA
D: NA
J: TRBJ1-6
length: 12
CDR3: CAWTRDNSPLHF
DNA: TGTGCCTGGACGAGGGATAATTCACCCCTCCACTTT

V: TRBV10-3
size: NA
D: NA
J: TRBJ2-7
length: 16
CDR3: CAISDRDPPHPYEQYF
DNA: TGTGCCATCAGTGACCGGGACCCCCCCCACCCCTACGAGCAGTACTTC

V: TRBV5-1
size: NA
D: NA
J: TRBJ1-5
length: 13
CDR3: CASSPDNNQPQHF
DNA: TGCGCCAGCAGCCCGGACAACAATCAGCCCCAGCATTTT

V: TRBV4-1
size: few
D: TRBD1
J: TRBJ2-2
length: 16
CDR3: CASSKDRDTNTGELFF
DNA: TGCGCCAGCAGCAAAGACAGGGATACGAACACCGGGGAGCTGTTTTTT

V: TRBV5-4
size: NA
D: TRBD1
J: TRBJ1-2
length: 15
CDR3: CASSPDRRSNYGYTF
DNA: TGTGCCAGCAGCCCGGACAGGCGCTCTAACTATGGCTACACCTTC

V: TRBV7-8
size: NA
D: NA
J: TRBJ1-4
length: 12
CDR3: CASSPHSEKLFF
DNA: TGTGCCAGCAGCCCACACAGTGAAAAACTGTTTTTT

V: TRBV30
size: NA
D: NA
J: TRBJ2-1
length: 13
CDR3: CAWSGSFSTVQFF
DNA: TGTGCCTGGAGTGGGTCTTTCAGTACGGTGCAGTTCTTC

V: TRBV4-3
size: few
D: NA
J: TRBJ1-5
length: 13
CDR3: CASSLTTDQPQHF
DNA: TGCGCCAGCAGCCTCACGACAGATCAGCCCCAGCATTTT

V: TRBV7-2
size: NA
D: NA
J: TRBJ1-2
length: 14
CDR3: CASSFLGSNYGYTF
DNA: TGTGCCAGCAGCTTTCTGGGGTCGAACTATGGCTACACCTTC